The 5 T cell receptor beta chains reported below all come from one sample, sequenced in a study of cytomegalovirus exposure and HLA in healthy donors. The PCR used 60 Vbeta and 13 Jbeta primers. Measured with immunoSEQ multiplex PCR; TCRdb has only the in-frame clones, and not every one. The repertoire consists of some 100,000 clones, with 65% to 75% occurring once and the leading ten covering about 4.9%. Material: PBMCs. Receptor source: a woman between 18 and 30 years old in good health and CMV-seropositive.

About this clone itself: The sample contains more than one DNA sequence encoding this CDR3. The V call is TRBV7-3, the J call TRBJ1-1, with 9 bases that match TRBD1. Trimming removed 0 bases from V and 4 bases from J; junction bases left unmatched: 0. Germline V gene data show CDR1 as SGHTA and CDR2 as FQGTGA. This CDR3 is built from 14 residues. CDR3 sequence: CASSLTGQGTEAFF. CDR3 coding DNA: TGTGCCAGCAGCTTAACGGGACAGGGCACTGAAGCTTTCTTT. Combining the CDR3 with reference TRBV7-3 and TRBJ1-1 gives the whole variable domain GAGVSQTPSNKVTEKGKYVELRCDPISGHTALYWYRQSLGQGPEFLIYFQGTGAADDSGLPNDRFFAVRPEGSVSTLKIQRTERGDSAVYLCASSLTGQGTEAFFGQGTRLTVV.

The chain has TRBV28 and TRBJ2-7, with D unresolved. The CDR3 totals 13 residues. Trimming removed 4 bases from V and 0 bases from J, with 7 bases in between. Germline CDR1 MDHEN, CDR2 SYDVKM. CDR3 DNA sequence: TGTGCCAGCAGTTCTGGCCCCTCCTACGAGCAGTACTTC. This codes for CASSSGPSYEQYF.

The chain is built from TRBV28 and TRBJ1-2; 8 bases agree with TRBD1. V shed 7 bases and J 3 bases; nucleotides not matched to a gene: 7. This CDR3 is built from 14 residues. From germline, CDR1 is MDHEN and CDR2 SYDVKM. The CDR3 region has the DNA TGTGCCAGCACCTTGGACAGGGCGGACTATGGCTACACCTTC. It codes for CASTLDRADYGYTF.

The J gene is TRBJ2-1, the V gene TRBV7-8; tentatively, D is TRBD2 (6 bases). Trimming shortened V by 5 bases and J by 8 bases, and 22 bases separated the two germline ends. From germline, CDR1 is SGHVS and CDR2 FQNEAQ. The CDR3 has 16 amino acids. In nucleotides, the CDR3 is TGTGCCAGCAGCCGCCGACTAGGAAGCGACATCGATGAGCAGTTCTTC. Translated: CASSRRLGSDIDEQFF.

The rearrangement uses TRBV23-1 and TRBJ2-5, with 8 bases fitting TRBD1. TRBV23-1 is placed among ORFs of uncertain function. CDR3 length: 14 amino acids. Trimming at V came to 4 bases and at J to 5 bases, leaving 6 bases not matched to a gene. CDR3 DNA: TGCGCCAGCAGTCGCAGACAGGGGTACGAGACCCAGTACTTC. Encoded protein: CASSRRQGYETQYF.